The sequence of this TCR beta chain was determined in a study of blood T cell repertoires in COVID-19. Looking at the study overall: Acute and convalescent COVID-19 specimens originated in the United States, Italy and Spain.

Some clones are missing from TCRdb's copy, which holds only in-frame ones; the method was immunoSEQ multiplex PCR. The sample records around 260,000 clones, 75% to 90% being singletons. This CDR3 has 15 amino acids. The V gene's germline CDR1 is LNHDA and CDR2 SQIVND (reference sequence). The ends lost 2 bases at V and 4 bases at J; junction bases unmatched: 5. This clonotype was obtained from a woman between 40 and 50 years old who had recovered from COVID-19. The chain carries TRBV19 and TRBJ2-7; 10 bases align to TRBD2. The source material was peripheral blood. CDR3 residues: CASSILAGDFYEQYF. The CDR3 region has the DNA TGTGCCAGTAGTATACTAGCGGGAGATTTTTACGAGCAGTACTTC.